One T cell receptor (beta chain) is described in this entry. Using immunoSEQ multiplex PCR, the repertoire was profiled, and TCRdb retains in-frame clones only, with some absent. This sample has 230,000 or so clones, with about 88% found just once. This entry comes from a study of blood T cell repertoires in COVID-19. The V gene's germline CDR1 is SGHVS and CDR2 FQNEAQ. This CDR3 is built from 15 residues. Trimming removed 5 bases from V and 7 bases from J; junction bases left unmatched: 12. This chain uses TRBV7-8 with TRBJ1-2; TRBD1 agrees at 8 bases. This clonotype originated in a woman in her twenties or thirties who had recovered from COVID-19. The sequenced sample was PBMCs or T cells enriched from blood (not recorded which). The CDR3 loop reads CASSPTDRGGGGYTF. The CDR3 coding sequence is TGTGCCAGCAGCCCTACCGACAGGGGTGGTGGTGGCTACACCTTC.